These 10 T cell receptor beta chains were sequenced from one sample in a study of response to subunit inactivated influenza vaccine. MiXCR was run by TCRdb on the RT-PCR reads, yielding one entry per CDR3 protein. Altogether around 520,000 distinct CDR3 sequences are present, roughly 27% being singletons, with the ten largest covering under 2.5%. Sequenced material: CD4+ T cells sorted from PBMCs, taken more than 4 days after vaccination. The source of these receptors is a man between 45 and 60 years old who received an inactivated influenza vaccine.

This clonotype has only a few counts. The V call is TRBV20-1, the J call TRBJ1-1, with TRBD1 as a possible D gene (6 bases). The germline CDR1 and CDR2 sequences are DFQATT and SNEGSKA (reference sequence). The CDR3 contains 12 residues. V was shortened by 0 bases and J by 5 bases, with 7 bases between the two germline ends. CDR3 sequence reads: CSAREGGTEAFF. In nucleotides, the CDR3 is TGCAGTGCTAGAGAAGGGGGAACTGAAGCTTTCTTT.

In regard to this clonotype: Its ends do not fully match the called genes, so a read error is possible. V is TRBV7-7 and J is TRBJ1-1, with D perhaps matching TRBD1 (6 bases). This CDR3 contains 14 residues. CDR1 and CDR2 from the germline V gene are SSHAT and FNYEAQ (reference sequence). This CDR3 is CASSPPGADTEAFF. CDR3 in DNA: TGTGCTAGCAGCCCGCCGGGGGCCGACACTGAAGCTTTCTTT.

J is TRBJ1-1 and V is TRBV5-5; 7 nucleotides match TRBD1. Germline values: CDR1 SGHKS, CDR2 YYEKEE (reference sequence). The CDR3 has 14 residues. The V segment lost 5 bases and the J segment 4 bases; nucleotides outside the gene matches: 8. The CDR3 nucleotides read TGTGCCAGCAGGCAAGAGGGGGCTGTCACTGAAGCTTTCTTT. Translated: CASRQEGAVTEAFF.

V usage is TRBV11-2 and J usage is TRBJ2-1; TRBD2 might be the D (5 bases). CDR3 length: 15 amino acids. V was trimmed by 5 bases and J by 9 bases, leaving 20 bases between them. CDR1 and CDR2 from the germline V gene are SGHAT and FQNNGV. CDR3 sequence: CASSPWVGRVVEQFF. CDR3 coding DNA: TGTGCCAGCAGCCCATGGGTCGGGCGGGTTGTTGAGCAGTTCTTC.

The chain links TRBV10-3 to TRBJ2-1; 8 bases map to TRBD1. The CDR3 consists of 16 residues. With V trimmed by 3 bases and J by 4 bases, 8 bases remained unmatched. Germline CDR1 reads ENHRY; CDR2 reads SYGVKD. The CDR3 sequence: CAISDIGTGGYNEQFF. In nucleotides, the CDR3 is TGTGCCATCAGTGACATTGGGACAGGCGGTTACAATGAGCAGTTCTTC.

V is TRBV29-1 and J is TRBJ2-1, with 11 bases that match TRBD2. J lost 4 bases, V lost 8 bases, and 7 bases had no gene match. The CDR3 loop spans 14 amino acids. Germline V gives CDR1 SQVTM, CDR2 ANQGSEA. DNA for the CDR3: TGCAGCCACCGGGGGACTAGCGGTTACAATGAGCAGTTCTTC. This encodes CSHRGTSGYNEQFF.

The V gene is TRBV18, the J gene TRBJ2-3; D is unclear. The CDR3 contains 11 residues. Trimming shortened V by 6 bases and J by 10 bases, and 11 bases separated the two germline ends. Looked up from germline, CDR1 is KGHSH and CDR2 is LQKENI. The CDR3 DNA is TGTGCCAGCTCTTTAAGTGGGGCGCAGTATTTT. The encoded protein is CASSLSGAQYF.

CDR3 in amino acids: CSVVRNTEAFF. The CDR3 DNA is TGCAGCGTTGTACGGAACACTGAAGCTTTCTTT. The chain carries TRBV29-1 and TRBJ1-1; D ambiguous. CDR1 SQVTM and CDR2 ANQGSEA come from the germline V gene. V was trimmed by 4 bases and J by 1 base, leaving 4 bases between them. The CDR3 has 11 amino acids.

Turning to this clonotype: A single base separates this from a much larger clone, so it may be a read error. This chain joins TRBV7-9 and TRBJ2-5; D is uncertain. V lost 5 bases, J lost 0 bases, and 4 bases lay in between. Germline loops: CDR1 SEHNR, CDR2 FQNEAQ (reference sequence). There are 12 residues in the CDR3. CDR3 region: CASSRDQETQYF. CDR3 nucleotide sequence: TGTGCCAGCAGCAGGGACCAAGAGACCCAGTACTTC.

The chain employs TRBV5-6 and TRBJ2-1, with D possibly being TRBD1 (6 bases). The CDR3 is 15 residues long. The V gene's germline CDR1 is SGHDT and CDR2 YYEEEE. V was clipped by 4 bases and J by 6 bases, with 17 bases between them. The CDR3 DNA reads TGTGCCAGCAGCCCACAGGGTGGAAGTCGCAATGAGCAGTTCTTC. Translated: CASSPQGGSRNEQFF.